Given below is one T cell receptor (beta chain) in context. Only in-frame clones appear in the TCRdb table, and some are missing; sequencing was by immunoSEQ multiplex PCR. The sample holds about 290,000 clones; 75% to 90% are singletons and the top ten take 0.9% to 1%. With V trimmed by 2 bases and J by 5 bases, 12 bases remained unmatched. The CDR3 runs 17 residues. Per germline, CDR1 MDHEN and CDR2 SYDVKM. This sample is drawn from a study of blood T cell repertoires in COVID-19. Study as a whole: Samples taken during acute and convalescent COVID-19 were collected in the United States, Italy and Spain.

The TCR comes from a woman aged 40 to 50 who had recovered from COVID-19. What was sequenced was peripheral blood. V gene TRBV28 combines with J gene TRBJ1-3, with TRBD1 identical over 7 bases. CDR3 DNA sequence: TGTGCCAGCAGTTTAATCAATCCCGGGACAGACAGAAACACCATATATTTT. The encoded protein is CASSLINPGTDRNTIYF.